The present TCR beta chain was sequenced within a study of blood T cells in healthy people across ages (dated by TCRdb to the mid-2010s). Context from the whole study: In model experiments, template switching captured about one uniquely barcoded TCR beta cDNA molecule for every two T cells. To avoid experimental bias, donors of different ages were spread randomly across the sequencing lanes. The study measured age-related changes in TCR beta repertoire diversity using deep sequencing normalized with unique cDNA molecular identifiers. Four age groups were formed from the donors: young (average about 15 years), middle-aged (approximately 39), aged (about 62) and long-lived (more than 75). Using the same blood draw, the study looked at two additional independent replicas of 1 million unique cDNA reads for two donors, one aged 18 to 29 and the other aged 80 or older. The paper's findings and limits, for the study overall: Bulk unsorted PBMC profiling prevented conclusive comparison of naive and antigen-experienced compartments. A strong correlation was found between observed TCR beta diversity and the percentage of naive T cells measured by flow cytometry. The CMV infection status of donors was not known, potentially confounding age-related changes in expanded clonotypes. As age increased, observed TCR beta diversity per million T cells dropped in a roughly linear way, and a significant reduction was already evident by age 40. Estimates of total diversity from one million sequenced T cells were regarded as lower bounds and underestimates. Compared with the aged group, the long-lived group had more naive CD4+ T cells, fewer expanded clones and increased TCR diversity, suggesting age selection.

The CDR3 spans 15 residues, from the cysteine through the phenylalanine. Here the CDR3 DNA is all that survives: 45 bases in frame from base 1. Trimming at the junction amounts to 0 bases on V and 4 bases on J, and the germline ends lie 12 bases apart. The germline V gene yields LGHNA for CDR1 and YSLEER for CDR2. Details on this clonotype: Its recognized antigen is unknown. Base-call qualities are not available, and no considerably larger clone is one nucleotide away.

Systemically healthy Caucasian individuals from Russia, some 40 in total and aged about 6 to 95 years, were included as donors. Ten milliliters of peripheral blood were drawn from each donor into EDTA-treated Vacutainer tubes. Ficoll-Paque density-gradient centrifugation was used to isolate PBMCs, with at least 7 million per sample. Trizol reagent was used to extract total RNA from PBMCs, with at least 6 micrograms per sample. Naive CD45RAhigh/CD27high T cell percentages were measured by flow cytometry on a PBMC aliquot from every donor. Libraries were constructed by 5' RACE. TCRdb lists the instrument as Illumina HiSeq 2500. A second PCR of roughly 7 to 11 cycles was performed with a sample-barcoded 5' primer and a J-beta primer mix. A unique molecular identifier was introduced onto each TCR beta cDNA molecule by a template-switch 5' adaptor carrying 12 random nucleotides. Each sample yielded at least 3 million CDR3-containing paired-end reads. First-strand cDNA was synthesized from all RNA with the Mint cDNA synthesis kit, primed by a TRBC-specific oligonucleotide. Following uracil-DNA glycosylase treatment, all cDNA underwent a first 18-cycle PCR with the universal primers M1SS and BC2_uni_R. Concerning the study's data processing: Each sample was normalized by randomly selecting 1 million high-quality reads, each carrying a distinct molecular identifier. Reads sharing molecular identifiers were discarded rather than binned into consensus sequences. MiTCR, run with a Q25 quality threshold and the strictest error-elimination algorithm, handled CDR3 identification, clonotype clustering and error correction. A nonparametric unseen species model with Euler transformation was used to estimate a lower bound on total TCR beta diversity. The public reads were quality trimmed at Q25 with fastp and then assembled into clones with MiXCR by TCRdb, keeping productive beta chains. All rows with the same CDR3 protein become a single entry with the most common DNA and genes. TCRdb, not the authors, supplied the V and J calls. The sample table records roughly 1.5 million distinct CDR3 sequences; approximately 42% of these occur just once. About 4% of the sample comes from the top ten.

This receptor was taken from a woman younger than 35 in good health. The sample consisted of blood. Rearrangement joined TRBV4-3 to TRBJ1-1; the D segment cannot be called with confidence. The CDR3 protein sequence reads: CASSQDAVASTEAFF. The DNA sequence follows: TGCGCCAGCAGCCAAGATGCAGTGGCGAGCACTGAAGCTTTCTTT.